These 3 T cell receptor beta chains share one sample of origin, sequenced in a study of blood T cells in healthy people across ages. PCR was performed a second time for roughly 7 to 12 cycles using a sample-barcoded 5' primer and a J-beta primer mix. Using its own MiXCR run on the 5' RACE reads, TCRdb lists one record per CDR3 protein. The sample lists some 750,000 distinct CDR3 sequences; 22% were seen once. The specimen was blood. Receptors originate from a man in his 70s in good health.

In its sample, this clonotype was seen a few times. This sequence joins TRBV12-3 or TRBV12-4 and TRBJ2-1, with TRBD1 matching 7 bases. J gave up 1 base and V 7 bases, and 7 bases lay outside the gene matches. This CDR3 spans 15 amino acids. The CDR3 here is CASTQGQESYNEQFF. Here the CDR3 DNA reads TGTGCCAGCACCCAAGGACAGGAGTCCTACAATGAGCAGTTCTTC.

The gene calls are TRBV7-8 and TRBJ2-2; 8 positions match TRBD2. CDR3 length equals 15 residues. Germline CDR1 is SGHVS and CDR2 is FQNEAQ. V dropped 5 bases and J dropped 0; count of bases not matched to a gene: 2. The CDR3 spells CASSMGLANTGELFF. CDR3 sequence (DNA): TGTGCCAGCAGCATGGGACTAGCGAACACCGGGGAGCTGTTTTTT.

This rearrangement joins TRBV12-3 or TRBV12-4 to TRBJ1-2, with 10 bases that match TRBD1. The V gene end was trimmed by 4 bases and the J gene end by 6 bases; junction bases not matched to a gene: 5. This CDR3 has 14 amino acids. The CDR3 DNA is TGTGCCAGCAGTTCGACAGGGGGCTTAGATGGCTACACCTTC. As protein: CASSSTGGLDGYTF.